A few counts support the clone carrying this T cell receptor (beta chain). The ends were cut back, 7 bases at V and 4 bases at J, with 11 bases in the middle. This CDR3 is 12 amino acids long. The V gene's germline CDR1 is MDHEN and CDR2 SYDVKM. This specimen belongs to a study of T-cell reconstitution after alpha-beta-depleted transplantation in children. The TCRbeta library incorporated unique molecular identifiers. TCRdb recomputed calls from the PCR reads with MiXCR, one row per CDR3 protein. Of 330,000 or so distinct CDR3 sequences listed, under 13% are singletons. This clonotype was obtained from a human donor who donated a stem cell graft to a child with acute lymphoblastic leukemia. Sequenced here: PBMCs from the stem cell graft donor, sampled from the stem cell graft. V gene TRBV28 combines with J gene TRBJ2-7, with D maybe TRBD1 (5 bases). In DNA form, the CDR3 reads TGTGCCAGCATGCGGCAGGGTTACGAGCAGTACTTC. Its protein product is CASMRQGYEQYF.